These 23 T cell receptor beta chains share one sample of origin, sequenced in a study of blood T cell repertoires in COVID-19. The protocol was immunoSEQ multiplex PCR, while the TCRdb copy is restricted to in-frame clones and leaves out a portion. The repertoire holds over 200,000 clones, with roughly 87% as singletons. The sequencing sample was made of PBMCs or T cells enriched from blood (not recorded which). The source of these receptors is a man aged 18 to 29 with acute COVID-19.

V usage is TRBV5-1 and J usage is TRBJ1-1, with D hard to call. The CDR3 runs 12 residues. V lost 5 bases and J 4 bases, leaving 9 bases between the germline ends. Looked up from germline, CDR1 is SGHRS and CDR2 is YFSETQ. Here the CDR3 reads CASSAAGTEAFF. CDR3 coding DNA: TGCGCCAGCAGTGCGGCGGGCACTGAAGCTTTCTTT. Full variable domain (outside the CDR3, taken from reference TRBV5-1 and TRBJ1-1): KAGVTQTPRYLIKTRGQQVTLSCSPISGHRSVSWYQQTPGQGLQFLFEYFSETQRNKGNFPGRFSGRQFSNSRSEMNVSTLELGDSALYLCASSAAGTEAFFGQGTRLTVV.

V and J are TRBV4-2 and TRBJ2-1; 12 bases agree with TRBD2. Unmatched junction bases numbered 0, after V lost 4 bases and J lost 2 bases. In germline, CDR1 is LGHNA, CDR2 YNFKEQ. The CDR3 extends over 15 amino acids. CDR3 DNA: TGTGCCAGCAGCCGGACTAGCGGGGCCTACAATGAGCAGTTCTTC. Translating it yields CASSRTSGAYNEQFF.

The CDR3 region is CASSDMRTSRTGELFF. The CDR3 DNA reads as TGTGCCAGCAGTGATATGAGGACTAGCAGAACCGGGGAGCTGTTTTTT. The rearrangement joins TRBV2 to TRBJ2-2; TRBD2 agrees at 8 bases. This CDR3 is 16 amino acids long. Germline CDR1 reads SNHLY; CDR2 reads FYNNEI. Trimming removed 3 bases from V and 5 bases from J; junction bases left unmatched: 8.

The chain combines TRBV27 with TRBJ1-1, with 8 bases lining up with TRBD1. CDR1 is MNHEY and CDR2 is SMNVEV in the germline V gene (reference sequence). There are 12 residues in the CDR3. J gave up 7 bases and V 2 bases, and 0 bases lay outside the gene matches. The CDR3 nucleotides read TGTGCCAGCAGTTTAGGGACAGGTGAAGCTTTCTTT. It translates to CASSLGTGEAFF.

The chain joins TRBV29-1 to TRBJ2-5, with D perhaps TRBD1 (6 bases). V was cut by 6 bases and J by 5 bases, with 13 bases left in between. Germline CDR1 reads SQVTM; CDR2 reads ANQGSEA. This CDR3 spans 12 amino acids. The CDR3 sequence: CSVAGVRETQYF. CDR3 sequence (DNA): TGCAGCGTCGCAGGGGTACGGGAGACCCAGTACTTC.

V gene TRBV9 combines with J gene TRBJ2-2, with D perhaps matching TRBD2 (5 bases). The CDR3 totals 17 residues. Between the trimmed V and J ends, which lost 1 base and 0 bases, there was a span of 13 bases. Germline CDR1 SGDLS, CDR2 YYNGEE. The CDR3 sequence is CASSVRFEGANTGELFF. The CDR3 nucleotides read TGTGCCAGCAGCGTAAGGTTCGAGGGAGCGAACACCGGGGAGCTGTTTTTT.

J is TRBJ2-2 and V is TRBV28; possibly TRBD1 for D (5 bases). This CDR3 is built from 13 residues. V was clipped by 6 bases and J by 6 bases, with 11 bases between them. The germline CDR1 and CDR2 sequences are MDHEN and SYDVKM. The CDR3 DNA sequence: TGTGCCAGCAGACCATCAGGGTCCGGGGAGCTGTTTTTT. Translated: CASRPSGSGELFF.

This chain connects TRBV29-1 to TRBJ1-1; TRBD1 matches 9 bases. The CDR3 has 13 amino acids. In germline, CDR1 is SQVTM, CDR2 ANQGSEA. The V gene end was trimmed by 6 bases and the J gene end by 5 bases; junction bases not matched to a gene: 7. The CDR3, as DNA: TGCAGCGTGATGACAGGGGGAGGGACTGAAGCTTTCTTT. This translates into CSVMTGGGTEAFF.

This chain uses TRBV28 with TRBJ1-2; D gene uncertain. The CDR3 consists of 14 residues. CDR1 MDHEN and CDR2 SYDVKM come from the germline V gene. Deletions cut 5 bases from V and 1 base from J, with 11 bases between. The CDR3 sequence: CASSPPENNYGYTF. CDR3 bases: TGTGCCAGCAGTCCACCTGAGAATAACTATGGCTACACCTTC.

The chain combines TRBV28 with TRBJ2-7, with 10 positions matching TRBD1. Germline V gene lookup returns CDR1 MDHEN and CDR2 SYDVKM. CDR3 length: 15 amino acids. J was trimmed by 2 bases and V by 5 bases; bases with no gene match: 6. In nucleotides, the CDR3 is TGTGCCAGCAGTCCACCGGGACAGGGGACCTACGAGCAGTACTTC. Translating it yields CASSPPGQGTYEQYF. Using reference TRBV28 and TRBJ2-7 for the parts outside the CDR3, the full variable domain is DVKVTQSSRYLVKRTGEKVFLECVQDMDHENMFWYRQDPGLGLRLIYFSYDVKMKEKGDIPEGYSVSREKKERFSLILESASTNQTSMYLCASSPPGQGTYEQYFGPGTRLTVT.

This rearrangement joins TRBV18 to TRBJ2-5; a weak D match, TRBD2 (6 bases). Trimming took off 0 bases at V and 4 bases at J, with 15 bases between the two ends. There are 16 residues in the CDR3. CDR1 is KGHSH, CDR2 LQKENI, per germline. CDR3 in amino acids: CASSPPGGIARETQYF. As DNA, the CDR3 is TGTGCCAGCTCACCACCGGGCGGGATCGCAAGAGAGACCCAGTACTTC.

In its sample, this clone was seen once. The rearrangement uses TRBV6-1 and TRBJ2-7; TRBD1 is a possible D gene (6 bases). The V end was cut by 3 bases, the J end by 0 bases, with 9 bases between. This CDR3 has 14 residues. From germline, CDR1 is MNHNS and CDR2 SASEGT. CDR3 in DNA: TGTGCCAGCAGTGAGGGGGCGAGCTCCTACGAGCAGTACTTC. This codes for CASSEGASSYEQYF.

The chain has TRBV28 and TRBJ2-1, with 12 nucleotides matching TRBD2. The germline V gene encodes CDR1 MDHEN and CDR2 SYDVKM. V shed 7 bases, J shed 1 base, and the junction held 8 bases outside the gene matches. CDR3 length: 17 residues. The CDR3 DNA is TGTGCCAGCACCATGAGGACTAGCGGGATATCCTACAATGAGCAGTTCTTC. Residues: CASTMRTSGISYNEQFF.

This clone was observed a single time. CDR3 protein: CASSPQGTEAKNIQYF. CDR3 bases: TGTGCCAGCAGTCCTCAAGGGACAGAAGCCAAAAACATTCAGTACTTC. The chain links TRBV5-8 to TRBJ2-4; TRBD1 agrees at 7 bases. V gave up 5 bases and J gave up 0 bases; unmatched junction bases: 8. This CDR3 is built from 16 residues. Germline loops: CDR1 SGHTS, CDR2 YDEGEE.

The chain recombines TRBV2 with TRBJ1-2, with 8 positions matching TRBD1. The V gene end was trimmed by 8 bases and the J gene end by 4 bases; junction bases not matched to a gene: 9. This CDR3 is 14 amino acids long. Germline-derived CDR1 and CDR2 are SNHLY and FYNNEI. This CDR3 reads CASGRTGTLYGYTF. The CDR3 DNA is TGTGCCAGCGGACGGACAGGGACCCTCTATGGCTACACCTTC.

This clone was observed once. The genes are TRBV2 and TRBJ1-6; D might be TRBD1 (5 bases). The CDR3 runs to 12 residues. Trimming took 7 bases from V and 7 from J, leaving 8 bases between them. The germline gives CDR1 SNHLY, CDR2 FYNNEI. CDR3 in DNA: TGTGCCAGCACCAGGGAAAATTCACCCCTCCACTTT. Its translation: CASTRENSPLHF.

V is TRBV19 and J is TRBJ1-2; D gene uncertain. Deletions cut 8 bases from V and 5 bases from J, with 15 bases between. The CDR3 extends over 13 amino acids. Germline V gives CDR1 LNHDA, CDR2 SQIVND (reference sequence). The CDR3 DNA reads as TGTGCCAGTGTTTTCAGCCACGGGTATGGCTACACCTTC. Translated, it gives CASVFSHGYGYTF.

This clone was recorded a few times. The chain recombines TRBV27 with TRBJ2-7; a weak D match, TRBD1 (5 bases). The germline V and J ends were trimmed by 2 bases and 2 bases, with 10 bases remaining between them. This CDR3 is 14 amino acids long. Germline loops: CDR1 MNHEY, CDR2 SMNVEV (reference sequence). The CDR3 sequence is CASSLRVGPYEQYF. The CDR3, as DNA: TGTGCCAGCAGTTTACGAGTGGGGCCCTACGAGCAGTACTTC.

The rearrangement uses TRBV30 and TRBJ1-1, with 9 bases that match TRBD1. The length of the CDR3 is 15 residues. V lost 3 bases to trimming and J lost 10 bases; unmatched junction nucleotides: 15. Germline CDR1 reads GTSNPN; CDR2 reads SVGIG (reference sequence). DNA for the CDR3: TGTGCCTGGAGGGGACAGGGCGGAGGAATTTGGAGAGCTTTCTTT. Its translation: CAWRGQGGGIWRAFF.

In the case of this clone: Other DNA sequences in this specimen translate into the identical CDR3. Here the CDR3 reads CASSYSRGYEQYF. In DNA form, the CDR3 reads TGTGCCAGCAGTTACTCGAGAGGTTACGAGCAGTACTTC. The rearrangement joins TRBV6-5 to TRBJ2-7; D not certain. Germline CDR1 is MNHEY and CDR2 is SVGAGI. The CDR3 is 13 residues long. Trimming stripped 0 bases from V and 4 bases from J, with 7 bases between.

The chain carries TRBV6-5 and TRBJ2-3, with a tentative D call TRBD2 (6 bases). The germline V and J ends were trimmed by 2 bases and 6 bases, with 12 bases remaining between them. The CDR3 runs to 14 residues. The V gene's germline CDR1 is MNHEY and CDR2 SVGAGI. The CDR3 sequence: CASSYGGAGDTQYF. Here the CDR3 DNA reads TGTGCCAGCAGTTACGGAGGGGCGGGGGATACGCAGTATTTT.

This chain links TRBV24-1 with TRBJ2-2; 8 nucleotides line up with TRBD1. The CDR3 spans 16 residues. Trimming at V came to 4 bases and at J to 3 bases, leaving 6 bases not matched to a gene. CDR1 KGHDR and CDR2 SFDVKD come from the germline V gene. CDR3 amino acids: CATSDRGQGHTGELFF. Here the CDR3 DNA reads TGTGCCACCAGTGACCGTGGACAGGGTCACACCGGGGAGCTGTTTTTT.

The chain uses TRBV19 and TRBJ1-2; TRBD1 matches 9 bases. The V gene end was trimmed by 5 bases and the J gene end by 4 bases; junction bases not matched to a gene: 5. Germline CDR1 reads LNHDA; CDR2 reads SQIVND (reference sequence). The CDR3 consists of 14 residues. The CDR3 DNA is TGTGCCAGTAGTTCACAGGGGGCAAGCTATGGCTACACCTTC. Amino acid sequence: CASSSQGASYGYTF.